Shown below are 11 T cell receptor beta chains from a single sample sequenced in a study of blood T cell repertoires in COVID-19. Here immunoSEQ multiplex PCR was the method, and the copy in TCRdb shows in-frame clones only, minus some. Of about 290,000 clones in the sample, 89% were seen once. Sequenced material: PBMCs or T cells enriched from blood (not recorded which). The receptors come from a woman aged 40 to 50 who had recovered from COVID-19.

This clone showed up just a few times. The DNA for the CDR3 is TGCGCCAGCAGTTCAGTCGACAGGTCCCACTATGGCTACACCTTC. Protein: CASSSVDRSHYGYTF. The chain employs TRBV10-2 and TRBJ1-2, with D possibly matching TRBD1 (6 bases). Germline CDR1 reads WSHSY; CDR2 reads SAAADI. The CDR3 runs to 15 residues. Trimming left V 5 bases short and J 3 bases short, with 16 bases between.

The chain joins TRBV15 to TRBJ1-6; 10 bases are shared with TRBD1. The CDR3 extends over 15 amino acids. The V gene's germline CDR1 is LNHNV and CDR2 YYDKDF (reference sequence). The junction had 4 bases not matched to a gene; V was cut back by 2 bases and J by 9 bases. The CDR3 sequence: CATSRRDRGSSPLHF. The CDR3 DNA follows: TGTGCCACCAGCAGAAGGGACAGGGGAAGTTCACCCCTCCACTTT.

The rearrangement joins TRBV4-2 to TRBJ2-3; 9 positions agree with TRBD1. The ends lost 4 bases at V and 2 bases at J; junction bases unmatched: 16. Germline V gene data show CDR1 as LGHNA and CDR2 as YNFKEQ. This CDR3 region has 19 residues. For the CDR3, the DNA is TGTGCCAGCAGCCCGGGACAGGGCCCCCTGACGGCCCCCACAGATACGCAGTATTTT. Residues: CASSPGQGPLTAPTDTQYF.

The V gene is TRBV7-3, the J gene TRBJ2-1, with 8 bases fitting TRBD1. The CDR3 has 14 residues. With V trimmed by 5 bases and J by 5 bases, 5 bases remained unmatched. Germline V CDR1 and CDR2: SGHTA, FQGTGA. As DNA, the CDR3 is TGTGCCAGCAGCCCCGGACAGGGCCACAATGAGCAGTTCTTC. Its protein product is CASSPGQGHNEQFF.

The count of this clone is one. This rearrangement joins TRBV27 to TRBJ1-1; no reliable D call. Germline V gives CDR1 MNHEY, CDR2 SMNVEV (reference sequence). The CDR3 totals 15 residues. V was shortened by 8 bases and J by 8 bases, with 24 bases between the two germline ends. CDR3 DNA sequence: TGTGCCAGCTCTACGGCCCGGGTGACGCCACGAGAAGCTTTCTTT. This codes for CASSTARVTPREAFF.

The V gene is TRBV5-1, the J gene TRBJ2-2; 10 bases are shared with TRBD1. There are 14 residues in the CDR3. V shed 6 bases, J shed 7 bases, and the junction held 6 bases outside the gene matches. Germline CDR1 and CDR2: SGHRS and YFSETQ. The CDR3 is CASTRQGAVGELFF. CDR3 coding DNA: TGCGCCAGCACGAGACAGGGGGCGGTCGGGGAGCTGTTTTTT.

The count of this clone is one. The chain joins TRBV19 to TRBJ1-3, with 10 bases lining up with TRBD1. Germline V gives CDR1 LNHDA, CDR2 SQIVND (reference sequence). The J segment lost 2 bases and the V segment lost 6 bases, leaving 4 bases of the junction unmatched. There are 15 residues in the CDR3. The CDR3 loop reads CASRKTGGPGNTIYF. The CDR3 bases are TGTGCCAGTAGGAAGACAGGGGGCCCTGGAAACACCATATATTTT.

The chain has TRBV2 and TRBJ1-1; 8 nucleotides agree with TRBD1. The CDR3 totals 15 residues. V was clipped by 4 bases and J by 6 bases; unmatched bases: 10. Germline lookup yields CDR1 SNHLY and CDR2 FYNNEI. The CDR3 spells CASSALRQGRSEAFF. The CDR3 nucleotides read TGTGCCAGCAGTGCCCTGAGACAGGGGCGATCTGAAGCTTTCTTT.

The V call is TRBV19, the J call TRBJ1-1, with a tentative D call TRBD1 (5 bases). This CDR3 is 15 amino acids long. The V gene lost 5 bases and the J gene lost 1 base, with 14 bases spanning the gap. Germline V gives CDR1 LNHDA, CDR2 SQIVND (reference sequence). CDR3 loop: CASSSRQRKNTEAFF. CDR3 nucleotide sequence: TGTGCCAGTAGTTCGCGACAGCGAAAGAACACTGAAGCTTTCTTT.

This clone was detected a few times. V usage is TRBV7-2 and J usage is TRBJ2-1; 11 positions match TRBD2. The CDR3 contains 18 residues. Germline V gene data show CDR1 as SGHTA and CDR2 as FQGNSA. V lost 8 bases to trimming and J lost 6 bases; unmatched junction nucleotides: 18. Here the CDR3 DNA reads TGTGCCAGCGGATCCGGCCCCTTAGCGGGAGGGCCGATCAATGAGCAGTTCTTC. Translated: CASGSGPLAGGPINEQFF.

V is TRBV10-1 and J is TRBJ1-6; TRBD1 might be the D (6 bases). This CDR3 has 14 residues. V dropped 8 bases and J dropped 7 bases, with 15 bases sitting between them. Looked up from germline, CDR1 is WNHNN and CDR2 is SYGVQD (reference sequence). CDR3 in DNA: TGCGCCAGCGCACCGGGACACCTGAATTCACCCCTCCACTTT. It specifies CASAPGHLNSPLHF.